Following are 2 T cell receptor beta chains from one sample sequenced in a study of pediatric ulcerative colitis. Rectal tissue came from one to two pinch biopsies taken at colonoscopy. Data came from immunoSEQ multiplex PCR; TCRdb stores just in-frame clones and leaves some out. The sample lists about 22,000 clones, about 65% occurring once. The sample comprised gut tissue. The receptors shown here come from a boy between 10 and 17 years old with severe ulcerative colitis.

In this sample, this clone turned up once. The rearrangement links TRBV25-1 to TRBJ2-5, with D maybe TRBD2 (5 bases). The V gene's germline CDR1 is MGHDK and CDR2 SYGVNS. Trimming took 5 bases from V and 4 from J, leaving 11 bases between them. The CDR3 contains 13 residues. The CDR3 bases are TGTGCCAGCAGTCCAGATGGGAGAGAGACCCAGTACTTC. The encoded protein is CASSPDGRETQYF. Full variable domain (outside the CDR3, taken from reference TRBV25-1 and TRBJ2-5): EADIYQTPRYLVIGTGKKITLECSQTMGHDKMYWYQQDPGMELHLIHYSYGVNSTEKGDLSSESTVSRIRTEHFPLTLESARPSHTSQYLCASSPDGRETQYFGPGTRLLVL.

The rearrangement uses TRBV4-3 and TRBJ2-5; D possibly corresponds to TRBD2 (6 bases). The CDR3 totals 15 residues. Between the trimmed V and J ends, which lost 4 bases and 5 bases, there was a span of 17 bases. Germline CDR1 and CDR2: LGHNA and YSLEER. The CDR3 loop reads CASSRQTGGGETQYF. The CDR3, as DNA: TGCGCCAGCAGCCGCCAAACGGGTGGGGGGGAGACCCAGTACTTC.